Sequencing of this T cell receptor (beta chain) was carried out in a study of blood T cell repertoires in COVID-19. The V gene's germline CDR1 is MGHRA and CDR2 YSYEKL. V lost 3 bases and J lost 2; bases outside the gene matches: 7. CDR3 length: 15 amino acids. This clone appeared a few times. As originally analysed: Counts of nucleated cells, estimated from reference gene primer amplification, were obtained. The method was immunoSEQ multiplex PCR; TCRdb's version includes in-frame clones alone and lacks a portion of them. D and trimming come from the DNA, and the V and J calls and clone size come from that table. Counted here are fewer than 200,000 clones, 85% occurring once; the ten biggest clones make up approximately 1%.

The sample comprised peripheral blood. This chain connects TRBV4-1 to TRBJ2-7, with 7 bases identical to TRBD2. The source of this sequence is a man in his forties with acute or convalescent COVID-19. For the CDR3, the DNA is TGCGCCAGCAGCCAGACTCCTAGCGGTCCCTACGAGCAGTACTTC. Amino acids: CASSQTPSGPYEQYF.